Each of the 10 T cell receptor beta chains below was sequenced from the same sample in a study of breast tumors, draining lymph nodes, adjacent tissues. TCRdb re-called the multiplex PCR reads with MiXCR, one entry per CDR3 protein. The sample contains 20,000 or so distinct CDR3 sequences, 32% of which appear only once. Source material: breast tumor tissue. These receptors all come from a female donor with breast cancer. Some clones in this sample may be carry-over from other donors' samples.

The rearrangement joins TRBV4-1 to TRBJ1-1; D is unclear. Germline V gene data show CDR1 as MGHRA and CDR2 as YSYEKL. The CDR3 has 14 residues. V was trimmed by 0 bases and J by 0 bases, leaving 5 bases between them. As DNA, the CDR3 is TGCGCCAGCAGCCAAGAGACAATGAACACTGAAGCTTTCTTT. This encodes CASSQETMNTEAFF.

This clonotype is deemed medium-sized. In DNA, the CDR3 is TGTGCCAGCAGCCCCGACGGCAGGAATGGGGGCGAGCAGTACTTC. Translating gives CASSPDGRNGGEQYF. V is TRBV7-9 and J is TRBJ2-7; D is possibly TRBD1 or TRBD2 (5 bases each). Germline CDR1 reads SEHNR; CDR2 reads FQNEAQ (reference sequence). Trimming shortened V by 5 bases and J by 6 bases, and 20 bases separated the two germline ends. CDR3 length: 15 amino acids.

There are many counts of this clonotype. The chain carries TRBV6-1 and TRBJ2-1; 7 bases fit TRBD1. Per the germline V gene, CDR1 is MNHNS and CDR2 is SASEGT. The CDR3 runs 13 residues. Trimming took 6 bases from V and 11 from J; bases not matched to a gene: 10. DNA of the CDR3: TGTGCCAGCAGGGGTACTAGGGACAGAAAGCAGTTCTTC. Translated, it gives CASRGTRDRKQFF.

This clonotype was recorded at least ten times. V usage is TRBV20-1 and J usage is TRBJ2-1; 10 positions match TRBD1. CDR1 is DFQATT, CDR2 SNEGSKA, per germline (reference sequence). The CDR3 length is 15 residues. With V trimmed by 0 bases and J by 8 bases, 7 bases remained unmatched. The CDR3 region has the DNA TGCAGTGCTAGAGATCAGAGGGACAGGGGCGATGAGCAGTTCTTC. It yields the protein CSARDQRDRGDEQFF.

As for this clonotype: The conserved phenylalanine or tryptophan normally closing the CDR3 is absent here, so this likely arose from a read error. The V and J genes are TRBV7-9 and TRBJ2-5; 9 bases align to TRBD2. Germline values: CDR1 SEHNR, CDR2 FQNEAQ (reference sequence). The CDR3 extends over 17 amino acids. V shed 0 bases and J 4 bases; nucleotides not matched to a gene: 9. Here the CDR3 reads CASSLAALAGLLETQYC. The CDR3 bases are TGTGCCAGCAGCTTAGCAGCTCTAGCGGGACTGCTAGAGACCCAGTACTGC.

CDR3 sequence (DNA): TGTGCCAGCAGCCTACAGACAGGGGACGCTGAAGCTTTCTTT. Its protein is CASSLQTGDAEAFF. The chain carries TRBV7-2 and TRBJ1-1; TRBD1 aligns across 8 bases. Germline CDR1 reads SGHTA; CDR2 reads FQGNSA. With 5 bases clipped from V and 6 bases from J, the junction kept 8 bases outside the gene matches. This CDR3 comprises 14 residues.

This chain connects TRBV7-3 to TRBJ2-3; TRBD2 agrees at 7 bases. CDR1 and CDR2 (germline): SGHTA, FQGTGA. Trimming at V came to 2 bases and at J to 2 bases, leaving 4 bases not matched to a gene. The CDR3 sequence is 15 residues long. CDR3 sequence reads: CASSLRSGDTDTQYF. CDR3 DNA sequence: TGTGCCAGCAGCTTACGAAGCGGGGACACAGATACGCAGTATTTT.

This clonotype was recorded at least ten times. A junction boundary mismatches the germline segment, possibly from a read error. The CDR3 sequence is CASRRQGNTGELFF. In DNA, the CDR3 is TGTGCCTCCAGGAGACAGGGGAACACCGGGGAGCTGTTTTTT. The chain is built from TRBV15 and TRBJ2-2; TRBD1 aligns across 7 bases. The germline CDR1 and CDR2 sequences are LNHNV and YYDKDF (reference sequence). The CDR3 has 14 amino acids. Full variable domain (rest looked up from reference TRBV15 and TRBJ2-2): DAMVIQNPRYQVTQFGKPVTLSCSQTLNHNVMYWYQQKSSQAPKLLFHYYDKDFNNEADTPDNFQSRRPNTSFCFLDIRSPGLGDTAMYLCASRRQGNTGELFFGEGSRLTVL.

The sample holds many counts of this clonotype. This chain uses TRBV4-3 with TRBJ2-3; D is tentatively TRBD1 or TRBD2 (6 bases each). Trimming shortened V by 3 bases and J by 6 bases, and 19 bases separated the two germline ends. Germline V gene sequence: CDR1 LGHNA, CDR2 YSLEER. This CDR3 has 16 residues. CDR3 amino acids: CASSQSVGLGGDTQYF. In DNA, the CDR3 is TGCGCCAGCAGCCAGTCCGTAGGCCTAGGGGGGGATACGCAGTATTTT.

V usage is TRBV6-6 and J usage is TRBJ1-1; no firm D call. CDR3 size: 12 residues. Per germline, CDR1 MNHNY and CDR2 SVGAGI (reference sequence). V lost 2 bases and J 10 bases, leaving 11 bases between the germline ends. The CDR3 DNA reads as TGTGCCAGCAGTTACCTAGGGTTTCTAGCTTTCTTT. It specifies CASSYLGFLAFF.